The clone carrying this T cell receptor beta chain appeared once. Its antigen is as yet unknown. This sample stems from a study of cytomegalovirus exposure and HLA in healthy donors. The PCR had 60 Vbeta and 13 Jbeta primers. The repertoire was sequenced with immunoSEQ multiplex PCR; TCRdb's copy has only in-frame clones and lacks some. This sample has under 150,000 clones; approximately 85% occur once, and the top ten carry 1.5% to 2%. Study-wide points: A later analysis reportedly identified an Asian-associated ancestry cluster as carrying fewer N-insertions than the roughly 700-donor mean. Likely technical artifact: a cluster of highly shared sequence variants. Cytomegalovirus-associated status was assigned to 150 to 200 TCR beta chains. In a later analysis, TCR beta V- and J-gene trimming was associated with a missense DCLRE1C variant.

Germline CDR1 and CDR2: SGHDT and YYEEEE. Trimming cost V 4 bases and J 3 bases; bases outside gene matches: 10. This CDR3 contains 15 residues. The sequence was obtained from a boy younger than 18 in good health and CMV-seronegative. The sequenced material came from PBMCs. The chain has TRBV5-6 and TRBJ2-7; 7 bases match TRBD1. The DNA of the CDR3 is TGTGCCAGCAGCATCCTAACCCGGGACAGCTACGAGCAGTACTTC. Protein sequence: CASSILTRDSYEQYF.